One and the same sample provided the 8 T cell receptor beta chains below, sequenced in a study of T cells in narcolepsy. TCRdb's copy holds only in-frame clones and misses some; the assay was immunoSEQ multiplex PCR. This sample has roughly 11,000 clones, with around 94% found just once. Specimen: CD45RA- memory CD4+ T cells from PBMCs. The receptor source for this set is a human donor with narcolepsy.

The V gene is TRBV18, the J gene TRBJ1-1, with a weak D call TRBD1 (5 bases). CDR3 length: 13 amino acids. Germline lookup yields CDR1 KGHSH and CDR2 LQKENI. V lost 3 bases, J lost 2 bases, and 7 bases lay in between. CDR3 protein: CASSPGGNTEAFF. CDR3 DNA sequence: TGTGCCAGCTCACCTGGGGGAAACACTGAAGCTTTCTTT.

CDR3 sequence: CSVRQGGKGGELFF. In DNA, the CDR3 is TGCAGCGTCCGACAGGGGGGTAAGGGCGGGGAGCTGTTTTTT. The gene calls are TRBV29-1 and TRBJ2-2; TRBD1 aligns across 9 bases. V gave up 6 bases and J gave up 7 bases; unmatched junction bases: 9. This CDR3 has 14 residues. Germline-derived CDR1 and CDR2 are SQVTM and ANQGSEA.

V usage is TRBV30 and J usage is TRBJ1-6; D ambiguous. The CDR3 runs to 14 residues. The V gene lost 0 bases and the J gene lost 6 bases, with 9 bases spanning the gap. Germline lookup yields CDR1 GTSNPN and CDR2 SVGIG (reference sequence). CDR3 in amino acids: CAWSVGQTNSPLHF. The CDR3 nucleotides read TGTGCCTGGAGTGTCGGGCAGACTAATTCACCCCTCCACTTT. The entire variable domain, with the rest obtained from reference TRBV30 and TRBJ1-6, is as follows: SQTIHQWPATLVQPVGSPLSLECTVEGTSNPNLYWYRQAAGRGLQLLFYSVGIGQISSEVPQNLSASRPQDRQFILSSKKLLLSDSGFYLCAWSVGQTNSPLHFGNGTRLTVT.

The genes are TRBV7-2 and TRBJ1-3; 7 nucleotides agree with TRBD1. CDR1 and CDR2 (germline): SGHTA, FQGNSA. V gave up 4 bases and J gave up 6 bases; unmatched junction bases: 15. CDR3 length: 17 residues. The CDR3 bases are TGTGCCAGCAGCTCGATCCCGGGACAGTCTCGCCAAAACACCATATATTTT. This encodes CASSSIPGQSRQNTIYF.

The V and J genes are TRBV6-5 and TRBJ1-1; possibly TRBD1 for D (6 bases). V lost 3 bases and J lost 4, with 9 bases in between. The CDR3 is 13 amino acids. Germline CDR1 and CDR2: MNHEY and SVGAGI. CDR3 sequence: CASSYGGATEAFF. In DNA, the CDR3 is TGTGCCAGCAGTTATGGGGGCGCCACTGAAGCTTTCTTT.

The rearrangement uses TRBV2 and TRBJ2-6, with TRBD1 as a possible D gene (8 bases). With 10 bases removed from V and 1 base from J, the gap between germline ends came to 17 bases. The CDR3 length is 16 residues. Germline values: CDR1 SNHLY, CDR2 FYNNEI. The CDR3 region is CATKRDRTSGANVLTF. The CDR3 bases are TGTGCCACCAAGCGGGACAGGACTTCTGGGGCCAACGTCCTGACTTTC.

CDR3 in DNA: TGTGCCAGCAGCCCCCCCTCGACAGGGCTTTTCTTCGTGCAGTACTTC. This translates into CASSPPSTGLFFVQYF. J is TRBJ2-4 and V is TRBV7-9, with 7 positions matching TRBD1. Germline V gene lookup returns CDR1 SEHNR and CDR2 FQNEAQ (reference sequence). The ends lost 5 bases at V and 13 bases at J; junction bases unmatched: 20. The CDR3 loop spans 16 amino acids.

This chain joins TRBV5-4 and TRBJ2-4; TRBD1 or TRBD2 may be the D gene (6 bases each). The CDR3 totals 16 residues. From germline, CDR1 is SGHNT and CDR2 YYREEE (reference sequence). Trimming took off 1 base at V and 1 base at J, with 12 bases between the two ends. The CDR3 region has the DNA TGTGCCAGCAGCTTGTGGAGGGGGGCGGCCAAAAACATTCAGTACTTC. This gives the protein CASSLWRGAAKNIQYF. Full variable domain (missing parts from reference TRBV5-4 and TRBJ2-4): ETGVTQSPTHLIKTRGQQVTLRCSSQSGHNTVSWYQQALGQGPQFIFQYYREEENGRGNFPPRFSGLQFPNYSSELNVNALELDDSALYLCASSLWRGAAKNIQYFGAGTRLSVL.